Shown below are 27 T cell receptor beta chains from a single sample sequenced in a study of CD8 T cells in Susac syndrome. The RNA input was roughly 0.5 to 1 ug, and it was reverse transcribed with random hexamers. From the immunoSEQ multiplex PCR reads, TCRdb called clonotypes with MiXCR, one entry per CDR3 protein. The sample carries under 550,000 distinct CDR3 sequences, around 85% recorded once. Material: CD8+ T cells from PBMCs. These receptors all come from a human donor with multiple sclerosis.

The J gene is TRBJ2-2, the V gene TRBV4-1, with D possibly being TRBD2 (5 bases). V was pared by 5 bases and J by 0 bases, with 16 bases between. Germline assignment: CDR1 MGHRA and CDR2 YSYEKL. This CDR3 comprises 17 residues. For the CDR3, the DNA is TGCGCCAGCAGCGGGCGTACGGGAAACCCGAACACCGGGGAGCTGTTTTTT. It yields the protein CASSGRTGNPNTGELFF.

This rearrangement joins TRBV3-1 to TRBJ1-2; 9 nucleotides agree with TRBD1. Germline V gives CDR1 LGHDT, CDR2 YNNKEL (reference sequence). This CDR3 is 13 amino acids long. The trim removed 4 bases at V and 3 bases at J, leaving 0 bases unmatched. CDR3 amino acids: CASSRTGDYGYTF. The CDR3 DNA follows: TGTGCCAGCAGCCGGACAGGGGACTATGGCTACACCTTC. Full variable domain (outside the CDR3, taken from reference TRBV3-1 and TRBJ1-2): DTAVSQTPKYLVTQMGNDKSIKCEQNLGHDTMYWYKQDSKKFLKIMFSYNNKELIINETVPNRFSPKSPDKAHLNLHINSLELGDSAVYFCASSRTGDYGYTFGSGTRLTVV.

The chain has TRBV12-3 or TRBV12-4 and TRBJ1-6; 9 bases agree with TRBD1. V dropped 7 bases and J dropped 10; count of bases not matched to a gene: 14. The CDR3 runs 16 residues. CDR3 protein: CASTQAGTGNRSPLHF. DNA of the CDR3: TGTGCCAGCACCCAGGCCGGGACAGGGAACAGATCACCCCTCCACTTT.

CDR3: CASSTPRRATSSQYF. The CDR3 DNA sequence: TGTGCCAGCAGTACACCCAGAAGGGCAACCTCCTCGCAGTACTTC. This rearrangement joins TRBV28 to TRBJ2-7, with D uncertain. Germline-derived CDR1 and CDR2 are MDHEN and SYDVKM. The germline V and J ends were trimmed by 5 bases and 9 bases, with 23 bases remaining between them. This CDR3 is built from 15 residues.

The chain combines TRBV2 with TRBJ2-1; 7 nucleotides align to TRBD2. This CDR3 region has 13 residues. J lost 9 bases, V lost 8 bases, and 10 bases had no gene match. Germline V gene data show CDR1 as SNHLY and CDR2 as FYNNEI. The CDR3 reads CASSGEGVGEQFF. DNA for the CDR3: TGTGCCAGCTCCGGGGAGGGTGTAGGTGAGCAGTTCTTC.

The V call is TRBV15, the J call TRBJ2-1; D remains unclear. Trimming cost V 1 base and J 8 bases, with 9 bases left between them. Per germline, CDR1 LNHNV and CDR2 YYDKDF (reference sequence). CDR3 length: 13 residues. The CDR3 protein is CATSRAGLDEQFF. DNA of the CDR3: TGTGCCACCAGCAGAGCCGGGCTAGATGAGCAGTTCTTC.

The chain links TRBV5-1 to TRBJ2-7; 11 positions agree with TRBD2. The CDR3 loop spans 17 amino acids. Trimming took 7 bases from V and 0 from J; bases not matched to a gene: 12. Germline V gives CDR1 SGHRS, CDR2 YFSETQ. The chain's CDR3 is CASATGTSGFSSYEQYF. The CDR3 DNA is TGCGCCAGCGCCACCGGGACTAGCGGTTTTAGCTCCTACGAGCAGTACTTC.

This clonotype was seen only a few times. This chain uses TRBV10-3 with TRBJ2-6, with 10 positions matching TRBD1. CDR3 length equals 15 residues. The germline V gene has CDR1 ENHRY and CDR2 SYGVKD. V trimming: 10 bases; J trimming: 2 bases; junction bases outside the gene matches: 5. The CDR3 DNA reads as TGTGCCAGTGGACAGGGGGAGGCTGGGGCCAACGTCCTGACTTTC. This codes for CASGQGEAGANVLTF.

The chain combines TRBV5-1 with TRBJ2-5; D is perhaps TRBD2 (6 bases). The CDR3 consists of 16 residues. Deletions cut 4 bases from V and 5 bases from J, with 21 bases between. Germline V gives CDR1 SGHRS, CDR2 YFSETQ. The CDR3 region is CASSQGTTPGGETQYF. As DNA, the CDR3 is TGCGCCAGCAGCCAGGGCACGACCCCCGGAGGGGAGACCCAGTACTTC.

This clonotype was counted once. The rearrangement joins TRBV7-6 to TRBJ2-1; unclear D gene. With 2 bases removed from V and 8 bases from J, the gap between germline ends came to 13 bases. The CDR3 extends over 14 amino acids. Germline V CDR1 and CDR2: SGHVS, FNYEAQ. This chain's CDR3 is CASSLTAGFDEQFF. The CDR3 DNA is TGTGCCAGCAGCTTAACTGCCGGCTTCGATGAGCAGTTCTTC.

This chain uses TRBV12-3 or TRBV12-4 with TRBJ2-2; TRBD2 agrees at 15 bases. The CDR3 has 22 residues. Trimming at V came to 5 bases and at J to 0 bases, leaving 16 bases not matched to a gene. The CDR3 region has the DNA TGTGCCAGCAGTCCGACGAAGGCCGGACTAGCGGGAGGGTTCGCGAACACCGGGGAGCTGTTTTTT. It yields the protein CASSPTKAGLAGGFANTGELFF.

The J gene is TRBJ1-1, the V gene TRBV5-1; 7 bases align to TRBD1. The CDR3 is made up of 16 amino acids. CDR1 SGHRS and CDR2 YFSETQ come from the germline V gene. The V gene end was trimmed by 1 base and the J gene end by 2 bases; junction bases not matched to a gene: 8. CDR3 in amino acids: CASSLPRGADNTEAFF. In DNA, the CDR3 is TGCGCCAGCAGCTTGCCCAGGGGGGCGGACAACACTGAAGCTTTCTTT.

The chain is built from TRBV6-1 and TRBJ2-7; TRBD1 matches 8 bases. Germline V lookup: CDR1 MNHNS, CDR2 SASEGT. V shed 7 bases and J 2 bases; nucleotides not matched to a gene: 10. The length of the CDR3 is 15 residues. This CDR3 is CASTDGTGLTYEQYF. Written as DNA, the CDR3 is TGTGCCAGCACCGATGGGACAGGACTTACCTACGAGCAGTACTTC.

The CDR3 loop reads CASSPRTTDTQYF. DNA of the CDR3: TGTGCCAGCAGCCCTCGGACGACAGATACGCAGTATTTT. The chain couples TRBV27 to TRBJ2-3; no clear D. CDR1 and CDR2 from the germline V gene are MNHEY and SMNVEV (reference sequence). V shed 6 bases and J shed 3 bases, with 10 bases lying between them. This CDR3 is 13 amino acids long.

The chain joins TRBV3-1 to TRBJ2-2, with 12 bases aligning to TRBD2. CDR3 length equals 18 residues. J lost 1 base, V lost 1 base, and 4 bases had no gene match. The germline CDR1 and CDR2 sequences are LGHDT and YNNKEL (reference sequence). The chain's CDR3 is CASSQVSSGGVNTGELFF. CDR3 coding DNA: TGTGCCAGCAGCCAAGTATCTAGCGGGGGGGTGAACACCGGGGAGCTGTTTTTT.

This chain links TRBV29-1 with TRBJ2-7; 11 nucleotides align to TRBD1. Trimming cost V 4 bases and J 3 bases; bases outside gene matches: 5. This CDR3 contains 14 residues. Per the germline V gene, CDR1 is SQVTM and CDR2 is ANQGSEA. The DNA of the CDR3 is TGCAGCGTTGCAGTAGGGACAGGGGGCTACGAGCAGTACTTC. Translated, it gives CSVAVGTGGYEQYF.

The CDR3 protein is CATSSRIGTDTQYF. CDR3 nucleotide sequence: TGTGCCACCAGCAGCCGGATCGGCACAGATACGCAGTATTTT. The J gene is TRBJ2-3, the V gene TRBV15, with unresolved D. This CDR3 comprises 14 residues. Germline V gene lookup returns CDR1 LNHNV and CDR2 YYDKDF (reference sequence). Trimming pared 3 bases from V and 1 base from J, leaving 8 bases between.

This clonotype was seen a handful of times. The V call is TRBV18, the J call TRBJ2-7, with D maybe TRBD2 (5 bases). Germline values: CDR1 KGHSH, CDR2 LQKENI. The V and J ends lost 2 bases and 5 bases respectively, with 19 bases between them. The CDR3 has 16 amino acids. CDR3: CASSPKDQQAADEQYF. The CDR3 bases are TGTGCCAGCTCACCAAAGGATCAGCAGGCAGCGGACGAGCAGTACTTC.

The gene calls are TRBV6-6 and TRBJ2-7; no clear D. The V end lost 2 bases, the J end lost 2 bases, and 13 bases lay between the germline ends. Germline V gene sequence: CDR1 MNHNY, CDR2 SVGAGI (reference sequence). This CDR3 comprises 15 residues. The CDR3 here is CASSYDPSRTYEQYF. In DNA form, the CDR3 reads TGTGCCAGCAGTTACGACCCCAGTAGAACCTACGAGCAGTACTTC.

The chain is built from TRBV30 and TRBJ1-5, with D tentatively TRBD1 (6 bases). Germline V gives CDR1 GTSNPN, CDR2 SVGIG (reference sequence). Trimming took 2 bases from V and 4 from J, leaving 27 bases between them. The CDR3 is 19 residues long. The CDR3 sequence: CAWSPPSDSEGYFNQPQHF. The CDR3 nucleotides are TGTGCCTGGAGTCCACCCTCGGACAGCGAAGGCTACTTTAATCAGCCCCAGCATTTT.

The V call is TRBV2, the J call TRBJ1-4, with 8 bases aligning to TRBD1. With V trimmed by 10 bases and J by 7 bases, 5 bases remained unmatched. The CDR3 length is 12 residues. Germline V gene data show CDR1 as SNHLY and CDR2 as FYNNEI. CDR3 sequence (DNA): TGTGCCAACAGGGGGAGAGGTGAAAAACTGTTTTTT. It translates to CANRGRGEKLFF.

The chain carries TRBV20-1 and TRBJ2-1; D is possibly TRBD2 (6 bases). The CDR3 covers 12 residues. V was cut by 6 bases and J by 3 bases, with 9 bases left in between. CDR1 is DFQATT and CDR2 is SNEGSKA in the germline V gene (reference sequence). Written as DNA, the CDR3 is TGCAGTGCCGGGGACTTCTACAATGAGCAGTTCTTC. Translated: CSAGDFYNEQFF.

V and J are TRBV5-1 and TRBJ2-7, with D unresolved. The CDR3 extends over 14 amino acids. Between the trimmed V and J ends, which lost 0 bases and 3 bases, there was a span of 10 bases. In germline, CDR1 is SGHRS, CDR2 YFSETQ. CDR3 sequence reads: CASSLAVQNYEQYF. The DNA of the CDR3 is TGCGCCAGCAGCTTGGCCGTCCAGAACTACGAGCAGTACTTC. Full variable domain (outside the CDR3, taken from reference TRBV5-1 and TRBJ2-7): KAGVTQTPRYLIKTRGQQVTLSCSPISGHRSVSWYQQTPGQGLQFLFEYFSETQRNKGNFPGRFSGRQFSNSRSEMNVSTLELGDSALYLCASSLAVQNYEQYFGPGTRLTVT.

J is TRBJ2-7 and V is TRBV4-1; 8 bases are shared with TRBD1. The CDR3 contains 15 residues. After removal of 1 base from V and 4 bases from J, the junction contained 6 bases not matched to a gene. Germline assignment: CDR1 MGHRA and CDR2 YSYEKL. CDR3 sequence (DNA): TGCGCCAGCAGCCAAGGTGGGACAGGTGTTTACGAGCAGTACTTC. Translating gives CASSQGGTGVYEQYF.

The chain employs TRBV9 and TRBJ1-1, with 9 bases that match TRBD1. This CDR3 region has 15 residues. The V and J ends lost 3 bases and 3 bases, in that order; junction bases with no gene match: 6. Per the germline V gene, CDR1 is SGDLS and CDR2 is YYNGEE. Written as DNA, the CDR3 is TGTGCCAGCAGCGCGTGGACAGGGGTGGACACTGAAGCTTTCTTT. This codes for CASSAWTGVDTEAFF.

CDR3 region: CASSLSIGTGALNTEAFF. The CDR3 DNA sequence: TGTGCCAGCAGCTTAAGTATCGGGACAGGGGCCCTGAACACTGAAGCTTTCTTT. The genes are TRBV7-9 and TRBJ1-1; 10 bases line up with TRBD1. V was clipped by 2 bases and J by 0 bases; unmatched bases: 9. The CDR3 is made up of 18 amino acids. From germline, CDR1 is SEHNR and CDR2 FQNEAQ (reference sequence).

The chain recombines TRBV5-1 with TRBJ2-5, with 7 nucleotides matching TRBD1. Germline CDR1 and CDR2: SGHRS and YFSETQ. Trimming removed 7 bases from V and 5 bases from J; junction bases left unmatched: 11. This CDR3 has 14 amino acids. CDR3 DNA: TGCGCCAGCGGTTCGACAGGGATGACGGAGACCCAGTACTTC. Its protein is CASGSTGMTETQYF.